Listed here are 32 T cell receptor beta chains from one sample, sequenced in a study of control samples from healthy donors and cancer patients. Using immunoSEQ multiplex PCR, the repertoire was profiled, and TCRdb retains in-frame clones only, with some absent. The sample has some 140,000 clones, about 94% seen once. The sample was blood. These receptors were obtained from a man in his forties in good health.

The chain combines TRBV19 with TRBJ2-6; D perhaps matches TRBD2 (6 bases). V was pared by 4 bases and J by 3 bases, with 10 bases between. Germline assignment: CDR1 LNHDA and CDR2 SQIVND (reference sequence). This CDR3 is built from 15 residues. CDR3 region: CASSRSGLGANVLTF. The CDR3 DNA reads TGTGCCAGTAGTAGGTCGGGACTTGGGGCCAACGTCCTGACTTTC.

This sequence joins TRBV6-9 and TRBJ2-7, with 7 bases aligning to TRBD1. The trim removed 3 bases at V and 2 bases at J, leaving 7 bases unmatched. Germline CDR1 and CDR2: MNHGY and SVAAGI. The CDR3 covers 15 residues. The chain's CDR3 is CASSYKPTGTYEQYF. As DNA, the CDR3 is TGTGCCAGCAGTTACAAGCCGACAGGGACCTACGAGCAGTACTTC.

The genes are TRBV9 and TRBJ2-6; D gene ambiguous. Germline loops: CDR1 SGDLS, CDR2 YYNGEE. Trimming pared 0 bases from V and 1 base from J, leaving 5 bases between. This CDR3 region has 15 residues. The DNA for the CDR3 is TGTGCCAGCAGCGTAGACGAATCTGGGGCCAACGTCCTGACTTTC. This gives the protein CASSVDESGANVLTF. Using reference TRBV9 and TRBJ2-6 for the parts outside the CDR3, the full variable domain is DSGVTQTPKHLITATGQRVTLRCSPRSGDLSVYWYQQSLDQGLQFLIQYYNGEERAKGNILERFSAQQFPDLHSELNLSSLELGDSALYFCASSVDESGANVLTFGAGSRLTVL.

V and J are TRBV6-5 and TRBJ1-1, with D hard to call. V was trimmed by 0 bases and J by 2 bases, leaving 10 bases between them. CDR3 length: 15 amino acids. Per germline, CDR1 MNHEY and CDR2 SVGAGI. The CDR3 protein is CASSYSTGLNTEAFF. In nucleotides, the CDR3 is TGTGCCAGCAGTTACTCTACGGGGTTAAACACTGAAGCTTTCTTT.

CDR3 DNA: TGTGCCAGCAGTTACACGGGGGATTCCTATAATTCACCCCTCCACTTT. Translation: CASSYTGDSYNSPLHF. V and J are TRBV6-5 and TRBJ1-6; D might be TRBD1 (5 bases). The CDR3 totals 16 residues. Germline V gene lookup returns CDR1 MNHEY and CDR2 SVGAGI. V dropped 2 bases and J dropped 1 base, with 9 bases sitting between them.

This clone was detected once. V usage is TRBV18 and J usage is TRBJ1-5, with a tentative D call TRBD1 (5 bases). The CDR3 loop spans 13 amino acids. Trimming removed 1 base at V and 8 bases at J, with 9 bases between. In germline, CDR1 is KGHSH, CDR2 LQKENI. The CDR3 loop is CASSPQGGEPQHF. In nucleotides, the CDR3 is TGTGCCAGCTCACCACAGGGAGGGGAGCCCCAGCATTTT.

The CDR3 reads CASSLGFLGGAKDEQFF. The CDR3, as DNA: TGTGCCAGCAGCTTAGGTTTTTTAGGGGGGGCCAAGGATGAGCAGTTCTTC. This rearrangement joins TRBV11-3 to TRBJ2-1; a possible D gene is TRBD2 (7 bases). CDR1 and CDR2 from the germline V gene are SGHNT and YENEEA. The V and J ends lost 1 base and 8 bases respectively, with 21 bases between them. The CDR3 runs 17 residues.

The chain carries TRBV12-3 or TRBV12-4 and TRBJ2-7; 8 nucleotides match TRBD1. Trimming took 8 bases from V and 4 from J; bases not matched to a gene: 4. The CDR3 loop spans 12 amino acids. CDR3 nucleotides: TGTGCCAGCGGCCGACAGGGGTACGAGCAGTACTTC. It is translated as CASGRQGYEQYF.

A note on this clone: The junction does not match germline at one end; this may be a read error. The rearrangement uses TRBV6-2 or TRBV6-3 and TRBJ1-5; 9 nucleotides line up with TRBD1. The CDR3 totals 12 residues. CDR1 is MNHEY and CDR2 is SVGEGT in the germline V gene. In DNA form, the CDR3 reads TGTGCCAGCAGTTACTCGACAGGGGGAAGCGTTTTT. Translating it yields CASSYSTGGSVF.

This clone appeared a single time. The chain combines TRBV24-1 with TRBJ2-3; D tentatively reads TRBD1 or TRBD2 (5 bases each). Between the trimmed V and J ends, which lost 8 bases and 6 bases, there was a span of 11 bases. The germline gives CDR1 KGHDR, CDR2 SFDVKD. CDR3 length: 12 amino acids. The CDR3 loop is CATMGRADTQYF. The DNA for the CDR3 is TGTGCCACCATGGGACGGGCGGATACGCAGTATTTT.

The chain has TRBV28 and TRBJ2-3; D might be TRBD1 or TRBD2, each matching 5 bases. The germline V gene has CDR1 MDHEN and CDR2 SYDVKM. The germline V and J ends were trimmed by 2 bases and 0 bases, with 12 bases remaining between them. This CDR3 spans 16 amino acids. The CDR3 sequence is CASSLRGGFSTDTQYF. CDR3 in DNA: TGTGCCAGCAGTTTAAGGGGCGGGTTTAGCACAGATACGCAGTATTTT.

The rearrangement uses TRBV10-1 and TRBJ1-3; perhaps TRBD1 as D (5 bases). CDR3 length equals 18 residues. V was shortened by 4 bases and J by 0 bases, with 19 bases between the two germline ends. The germline gives CDR1 WNHNN, CDR2 SYGVQD (reference sequence). CDR3 coding DNA: TGCGCCAGCAGTGGGGGGGTAGACCTGGGTTACTCTGGAAACACCATATATTTT. It translates to CASSGGVDLGYSGNTIYF.

V and J are TRBV20-1 and TRBJ1-2, with 11 bases fitting TRBD1. The CDR3 length is 14 residues. Per germline, CDR1 DFQATT and CDR2 SNEGSKA (reference sequence). The V and J ends lost 3 bases and 6 bases, in that order; junction bases with no gene match: 6. The CDR3 DNA sequence: TGCAGTGCTAGTTGGACAGGGGGCCCTCATGGCTACACCTTC. Encoded protein: CSASWTGGPHGYTF.

J is TRBJ2-7 and V is TRBV7-2, with 10 bases matching TRBD2. This CDR3 is 14 amino acids long. V dropped 3 bases and J dropped 3; count of bases not matched to a gene: 2. CDR1 and CDR2 from the germline V gene are SGHTA and FQGNSA. CDR3 protein: CASSFRTSGYEQYF. In DNA form, the CDR3 reads TGTGCCAGCAGCTTCCGGACTAGCGGCTACGAGCAGTACTTC. The full variable domain, rest sourced from reference TRBV7-2 and TRBJ2-7, is GAGVSQSPSNKVTEKGKDVELRCDPISGHTALYWYRQSLGQGLEFLIYFQGNSAPDKSGLPSDRFSAERTGGSVSTLTIQRTQQEDSAVYLCASSFRTSGYEQYFGPGTRLTVT.

The V gene is TRBV7-9, the J gene TRBJ2-5; TRBD1 matches 7 bases. The germline gives CDR1 SEHNR, CDR2 FQNEAQ (reference sequence). This CDR3 comprises 16 residues. V was pared by 2 bases and J by 5 bases, with 11 bases of the junction left unmatched. The DNA for the CDR3 is TGTGCCAGCAGCTTATACCCCACAGGGGAAATGGAGACCCAGTACTTC. Its translation: CASSLYPTGEMETQYF.

The chain joins TRBV6-1 to TRBJ1-2; D is unresolved. Germline CDR1 MNHNS, CDR2 SASEGT. The CDR3 extends over 15 amino acids. With 2 bases removed from V and 5 bases from J, the gap between germline ends came to 15 bases. CDR3 amino acids: CASSERTGPNYGYTF. In DNA, the CDR3 is TGTGCCAGCAGTGAACGAACCGGGCCGAATTATGGCTACACCTTC.

This chain uses TRBV4-1 with TRBJ1-2; D is ambiguous. The CDR3 length is 15 residues. The germline gives CDR1 MGHRA, CDR2 YSYEKL. Between the trimmed V and J ends, which lost 4 bases and 4 bases, there was a span of 16 bases. The CDR3 nucleotides read TGCGCCAGCAGCCCATACGGAAATCCCGGCTATGGCTACACCTTC. Translation gives CASSPYGNPGYGYTF.

This sequence joins TRBV4-2 and TRBJ2-2; 10 nucleotides match TRBD2. From germline, CDR1 is LGHNA and CDR2 YNFKEQ. Trimming removed 4 bases from V and 6 bases from J; junction bases left unmatched: 8. There are 16 residues in the CDR3. CDR3 DNA sequence: TGTGCCAGCAGCCCCCGAAGCGGGGGGGCGTCCGGGGAGCTGTTTTTT. Translation gives CASSPRSGGASGELFF.

This clone was picked up a small number of times. The chain is built from TRBV11-2 and TRBJ1-1, with 8 bases lining up with TRBD1. Germline-derived CDR1 and CDR2 are SGHAT and FQNNGV. The CDR3 has 16 amino acids. The V segment lost 5 bases and the J segment 10 bases; nucleotides outside the gene matches: 18. The CDR3 here is CASSPNRGTGVPGAFF. The CDR3 coding sequence is TGTGCCAGCAGCCCCAATCGTGGGACAGGTGTTCCGGGAGCTTTCTTT.

This clone was recorded a few times. This chain uses TRBV19 with TRBJ2-7; 7 nucleotides line up with TRBD1. Trimming at V came to 4 bases and at J to 6 bases, leaving 3 bases not matched to a gene. Germline CDR1 LNHDA, CDR2 SQIVND (reference sequence). The CDR3 runs to 12 residues. The CDR3: CASSKTGSEQYF. The DNA for the CDR3 is TGTGCCAGTAGTAAGACAGGGAGCGAGCAGTACTTC.

This clone has only one observation. V and J are TRBV5-6 and TRBJ1-1; D remains unclear. This CDR3 spans 16 amino acids. Germline CDR1 and CDR2: SGHDT and YYEEEE. The ends were cut back, 0 bases at V and 0 bases at J, with 12 bases in the middle. The CDR3: CASSLAGVGMNTEAFF. CDR3 DNA sequence: TGTGCCAGCAGCTTGGCCGGGGTCGGCATGAACACTGAAGCTTTCTTT. Drawing the rest from reference TRBV5-6 and TRBJ1-1, the complete variable domain is DAGVTQSPTHLIKTRGQQVTLRCSPKSGHDTVSWYQQALGQGPQFIFQYYEEEERQRGNFPDRFSGHQFPNYSSELNVNALLLGDSALYLCASSLAGVGMNTEAFFGQGTRLTVV.

The V and J genes are TRBV4-3 and TRBJ2-6; D might be TRBD2 (5 bases). CDR1 is LGHNA, CDR2 YSLEER, per germline. Trimming took off 1 base at V and 4 bases at J, with 17 bases between the two ends. The CDR3 loop spans 18 amino acids. The CDR3 loop is CASSQAPGEGLGANVLTF. CDR3 nucleotides: TGCGCCAGCAGCCAAGCTCCGGGCGAGGGTCTGGGGGCCAACGTCCTGACTTTC.

This clone has only a few counts. The chain recombines TRBV30 with TRBJ2-7; 7 bases line up with TRBD1. Trimming cost V 3 bases and J 2 bases; bases outside gene matches: 10. From germline, CDR1 is GTSNPN and CDR2 SVGIG (reference sequence). The CDR3 spans 15 residues. This CDR3 is CAWSPGQWPPYEQYF. The CDR3 coding sequence is TGTGCCTGGAGCCCGGGACAGTGGCCCCCCTACGAGCAGTACTTC. The full variable domain, its missing parts supplied by reference TRBV30 and TRBJ2-7, is SQTIHQWPATLVQPVGSPLSLECTVEGTSNPNLYWYRQAAGRGLQLLFYSVGIGQISSEVPQNLSASRPQDRQFILSSKKLLLSDSGFYLCAWSPGQWPPYEQYFGPGTRLTVT.

The gene calls are TRBV6-5 and TRBJ1-4, with a possible D match to TRBD1 (6 bases). The CDR3 is 12 amino acids. CDR1 MNHEY and CDR2 SVGAGI come from the germline V gene. The germline V and J ends were trimmed by 3 bases and 8 bases, with 7 bases remaining between them. Here the CDR3 reads CASSYTGEKLFF. CDR3 in DNA: TGTGCCAGCAGTTATACAGGGGAAAAACTGTTTTTT.

In this sample, this clone turned up once. V gene TRBV28 combines with J gene TRBJ2-2; D might be TRBD1 (6 bases). The CDR3 is made up of 13 amino acids. Germline-derived CDR1 and CDR2 are MDHEN and SYDVKM. Trimming stripped 8 bases from V and 2 bases from J, with 9 bases between. In DNA form, the CDR3 reads TGTGCCAGCGACAGGATAAACACCGGGGAGCTGTTTTTT. It codes for CASDRINTGELFF.

The V gene is TRBV19, the J gene TRBJ1-5; D gene unclear. The germline V and J ends were trimmed by 6 bases and 1 base, with 19 bases remaining between them. Germline values: CDR1 LNHDA, CDR2 SQIVND (reference sequence). The CDR3 consists of 17 residues. The CDR3 here is CASRWSSHEGSNQPQHF. The CDR3 DNA reads TGTGCCAGTAGATGGAGTTCCCACGAAGGGAGCAATCAGCCCCAGCATTTT.

The rearrangement links TRBV28 to TRBJ1-2; D is perhaps TRBD1 (6 bases). This CDR3 is built from 13 residues. Germline V gene sequence: CDR1 MDHEN, CDR2 SYDVKM. V was pared by 6 bases and J by 3 bases, with 11 bases between. CDR3: CASSFGQYYGYTF. DNA of the CDR3: TGTGCCAGCAGCTTTGGACAGTACTATGGCTACACCTTC.

This chain joins TRBV7-2 and TRBJ2-2, with D possibly matching TRBD1 (6 bases). V dropped 5 bases and J dropped 4 bases, with 17 bases sitting between them. The CDR3 runs 16 residues. The germline gives CDR1 SGHTA, CDR2 FQGNSA. CDR3 in amino acids: CASSKKDSKGTGELFF. CDR3 nucleotide sequence: TGTGCCAGCAGCAAGAAGGACAGTAAGGGCACCGGGGAGCTGTTTTTT.

This chain links TRBV19 with TRBJ1-1, with D uncertain. There are 13 residues in the CDR3. The germline V gene encodes CDR1 LNHDA and CDR2 SQIVND (reference sequence). V lost 6 bases, J lost 3 bases, and 11 bases lay in between. CDR3 protein: CASRTHGDTEAFF. DNA for the CDR3: TGTGCCAGTAGAACCCACGGGGACACTGAAGCTTTCTTT.

The chain joins TRBV9 to TRBJ2-5; D unresolved. The CDR3 contains 14 residues. V gave up 4 bases and J gave up 5 bases, with 15 bases separating them. The germline CDR1 and CDR2 sequences are SGDLS and YYNGEE. The CDR3 sequence: CASSRSQPPETQYF. The CDR3 DNA reads as TGTGCCAGCAGCCGATCCCAGCCGCCGGAGACCCAGTACTTC.

This chain uses TRBV5-1 with TRBJ1-2; D possibly corresponds to TRBD1 (5 bases). Looked up from germline, CDR1 is SGHRS and CDR2 is YFSETQ. The CDR3 has 15 residues. V was clipped by 4 bases and J by 3 bases, with 16 bases between them. CDR3 amino acids: CASSPRVGADYGYTF. The CDR3 DNA sequence: TGCGCCAGCAGCCCCCGGGTAGGGGCCGACTATGGCTACACCTTC.

The chain employs TRBV7-9 and TRBJ2-7; TRBD1 aligns across 10 bases. CDR3 length: 14 amino acids. V trimming: 5 bases; J trimming: 3 bases; junction bases outside the gene matches: 4. Germline CDR1 is SEHNR and CDR2 is FQNEAQ (reference sequence). This CDR3 is CASSGDRGYYEQYF. The DNA of the CDR3 is TGTGCCAGCAGCGGGGACAGGGGCTACTACGAGCAGTACTTC.